The T cell receptor (beta chain) under discussion was sequenced for a study of cytomegalovirus exposure and HLA in healthy donors (dated by TCRdb to the late 2010s). About the investigation overall: The roughly 670 repertoires of the first cohort and the 95 to 150 validation repertoires were produced on the same platform, according to a later analysis. The study aimed to test whether signatures of past pathogen exposure could be identified by cataloging public T cell receptors. Besides the first cohort of around 700 subjects, a separate validation cohort made up of 120 different subjects was used. To predict cytomegalovirus infection status, the study brought together high-throughput TCR immunosequencing, statistical association of individual TCRs with disease status, and machine learning.

What the study reported, not specific to this receptor: A later analysis lacked HLA typing for the validation cohort, so it scored co-occurrence in that cohort across all 110 or so repertoires. A later analysis found that TCRs clustered in the first cohort also tended to co-occur in the roughly 120 validation repertoires, with more than 90% of cluster scores above 0. A total of 150 to 200 TCR beta chains were listed by the study as associated with cytomegalovirus. The authors suggested that the approach could potentially be extended to other disease states and immunological phenotypes. Most TCR sequences were observed very rarely across donors, whereas some public TCRs were present in many individuals. Cytomegalovirus status was reported to be diagnosed by the classifier with high specificity and sensitivity in both the original and validation cohorts. Three of the identified cytomegalovirus-associated TCR beta chains were confirmed in vitro to be specific for cytomegalovirus antigens.

Donors formed part of the validation cohort, which comprised fewer than 150 subjects and was distinct from the first cohort of some 700 subjects. CDR1 and CDR2 (MDHEN, SYDVKM) derive from the germline V gene. The CDR3 runs 16 residues from the cysteine to the phenylalanine. The CDR3 DNA has 48 bases and is translated from base 1. At the junction V is shortened by 2 bases and J by 5 bases, with 18 bases in between. This clone was observed a single time. Its antigen remains undetermined. Nothing much larger sits one base from this clone, and base qualities are not available. Library prep was done by the immunoSEQ multiplex PCR assay. The authors' analysis ran thus. To diagnose cytomegalovirus status from the catalog of TCR beta chain sequences, a statistical classification framework was built. TCRdb holds this immuneACCESS table with in-frame rearrangements only. Some clones are missing; in checked studies, unresolved V genes explain under half, and the rest has no known cause. V and J calls and clone size are as listed in that table; D and trimming were resolved from the DNA. The sample table lists fewer than 130,000 clones, roughly 89% of them with a count of one. Of the sample, over 1.5% is held by the ten largest clones.

The V and J genes are TRBV28 and TRBJ1-2; 6 matching bases give a weak D call of TRBD1. Sequenced material: PBMCs. The origin of this receptor is a woman in her late teens or twenties in good health and CMV-seronegative. The DNA sequence is TGTGCCAGCAGTTTAGTGGGGGCCCAGAGGGTTTATGGCTACACCTTC. This encodes CASSLVGAQRVYGYTF.